This T cell receptor (beta chain) was identified in a study of control samples from healthy donors and cancer patients (TCRdb year 2020). Points on this clone: Its recognized antigen is unknown.

The method behind the library was the immunoSEQ multiplex PCR assay. What TCRdb holds here is the immuneACCESS table cut down to in-frame rearrangements. Part of the clones is not present; checked against another copy, under half of the missing clones reflect an unresolved V gene, and the others are unexplained. In this sample's table one finds 150,000 to 200,000 clones. The ten largest account for roughly 2.2% of the sample. The CDR3 covers 17 residues, taking in both the cysteine and the phenylalanine. The CDR3 DNA has 51 bases and is translated from base 1. The germline V gene sets CDR1 to SGHDT and CDR2 to YYEEEE. V drops 0 bases and J drops 7 bases, leaving 20 bases in between.

Sample: blood. The chain employs TRBV5-6 and TRBJ1-3, and perhaps TRBD1 as D gene, on 6 matching bases. This receptor was taken from a woman aged 25 to 39 in good health. The DNA sequence reads TGTGCCAGCAGCTTGGGTCCGGGGGCCGTGTTTACGAACACCATATATTTT. Its protein reads: CASSLGPGAVFTNTIYF. The CDR3 plus the reference TRBV5-6 and TRBJ1-3 genes for the other parts give the full variable domain: DAGVTQSPTHLIKTRGQQVTLRCSPKSGHDTVSWYQQALGQGPQFIFQYYEEEERQRGNFPDRFSGHQFPNYSSELNVNALLLGDSALYLCASSLGPGAVFTNTIYFGEGSWLTVV.